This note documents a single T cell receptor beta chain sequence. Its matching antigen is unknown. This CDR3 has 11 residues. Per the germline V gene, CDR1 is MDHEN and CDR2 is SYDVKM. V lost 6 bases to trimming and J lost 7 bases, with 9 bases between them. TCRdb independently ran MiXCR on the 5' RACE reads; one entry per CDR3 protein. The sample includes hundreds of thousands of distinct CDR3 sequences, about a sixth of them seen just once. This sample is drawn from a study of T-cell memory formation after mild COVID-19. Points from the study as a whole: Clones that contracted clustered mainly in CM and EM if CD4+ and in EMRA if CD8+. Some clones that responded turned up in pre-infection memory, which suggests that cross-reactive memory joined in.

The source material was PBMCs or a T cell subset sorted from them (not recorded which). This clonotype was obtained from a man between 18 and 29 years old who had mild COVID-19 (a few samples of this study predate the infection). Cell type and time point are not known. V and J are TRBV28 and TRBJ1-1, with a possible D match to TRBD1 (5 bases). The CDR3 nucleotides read TGTGCCAGCAGATCCAGGGTTGAAGCTTTCTTT. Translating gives CASRSRVEAFF.